The sequence of this T cell receptor beta chain was determined in a study of cytomegalovirus exposure and HLA in healthy donors. PCR primers comprised 60 Vbeta and 13 Jbeta primers. Authors' processing steps: In a later analysis, 75 million to 95 million unique TCR beta chains included roughly 11 million shared by two or more donors. The method was immunoSEQ multiplex PCR; TCRdb's version includes in-frame clones alone and lacks a portion of them. The V and J calls and clone size were taken over from that table, and D and trimming were inferred from the DNA. The sample includes some 120,000 clones, around 80% of them seen just once. Donors sampled were nominally healthy, though unrecorded immune exposures were likely. This clone was seen a few times. The target antigen is unknown. Study-wide results and caveats: An analysis was carried out at a later point. It showed that HLA-associated TCR beta chains were more clonally expanded than equally common non-associated chains.

Sequencing input: PBMCs. The receptor was isolated from a female donor in good health and CMV-seronegative.

This chain's CDR3 is CAWTSRETQYF. CDR3 in DNA: TGTGCCTGGACTAGCCGGGAGACCCAGTACTTC. The chain couples TRBV30 to TRBJ2-5; tentatively, D is TRBD2 (5 bases). From germline, CDR1 is GTSNPN and CDR2 SVGIG (reference sequence). The CDR3 contains 11 residues. Deletions cut 4 bases from V and 5 bases from J, with 8 bases between.